The 32 T cell receptor beta chains below were found in one sample sequenced in a study of T-cell reconstitution after alpha-beta-depleted transplantation in children listed by TCRdb under 2016. Library preparation used PCR. The sample was run on an Illumina HiSeq 2500. To normalize quantification of the TCRbeta repertoire, the TCR libraries were built with molecular barcoding that relied on unique molecular identifiers. The public reads were reanalyzed by TCRdb: fastp trimming at Q25, MiXCR alignment, in-frame beta chains only. For every CDR3 protein sequence, its rows merge into one entry that carries the most common genes and DNA. This sample is represented by fewer than 550,000 distinct CDR3 sequences; over 10% of them were singletons. The ten largest make up 12% to 15% of the sample. The treatment or condition tag for this specimen amounts to: allogeneic hematopoietic cell transplantation with graft depleted of TCRalphabeta T cells and CD19 B cells.

The sample was PBMCs, mostly from graft donor cells, taken 180 days after TCRalphabeta/CD19-depleted stem cell transplant. The source is a female patient aged 2-15 years who had a stem cell transplant for aplastic anemia, so the T cells may come from the graft donor.

This clonotype was recorded a few times. Because the CDR3 is missing its conserved closing phenylalanine or tryptophan, this is likely a read error. The DNA is omitted, as the CDR3 cannot be located on it reliably, and the CDR3 follows TCRdb's listing. The gene calls are TRBV12-3 or TRBV12-4 and TRBJ2-1; the D call TRBD1 from the table was never checked on the DNA. The CDR3 adds up to 11 amino acids, both ends counted. CDR3 amino acids: CASSLRGPCVI.

This clonotype was recorded at least ten times. The V gene is TRBV28, the J gene TRBJ2-5; D is unresolved. V lost 2 bases and J 7 bases, leaving 11 bases between the germline ends. Germline CDR1 is MDHEN and CDR2 is SYDVKM. The CDR3 extends over 13 amino acids. The CDR3 region is CASSLKGYGTQYF. The CDR3 DNA sequence: TGTGCCAGCAGTTTAAAGGGATACGGGACCCAGTACTTC. The full variable domain, in which reference TRBV28 and TRBJ2-5 provide the parts outside the CDR3, is DVKVTQSSRYLVKRTGEKVFLECVQDMDHENMFWYRQDPGLGLRLIYFSYDVKMKEKGDIPEGYSVSREKKERFSLILESASTNQTSMYLCASSLKGYGTQYFGPGTRLLVL.

The CDR3 region has the DNA TGTGCCAGCAGGATCCGGACAGGGGGCCGTGAAAAACTGTTTTTT. Translated, it gives CASRIRTGGREKLFF. V gene TRBV6-1 combines with J gene TRBJ1-4, with 11 bases fitting TRBD1. The CDR3 consists of 15 residues. The V gene's germline CDR1 is MNHNS and CDR2 SASEGT. Trimming at V came to 6 bases and at J to 7 bases, leaving 7 bases not matched to a gene.

The V call is TRBV4-3, the J call TRBJ2-2; D gene uncertain. V was shortened by 0 bases and J by 1 base, with 9 bases between the two germline ends. The germline CDR1 and CDR2 sequences are LGHNA and YSLEER. The CDR3 is made up of 16 amino acids. DNA for the CDR3: TGCGCCAGCAGCCAAGAAGTACTACAGAACACCGGGGAGCTGTTTTTT. Translation: CASSQEVLQNTGELFF.

V usage is TRBV6-1 and J usage is TRBJ2-3; 10 nucleotides align to TRBD2. Germline V gene sequence: CDR1 MNHNS, CDR2 SASEGT. J lost 8 bases, V lost 6 bases, and 17 bases had no gene match. The CDR3 loop spans 17 amino acids. CDR3 sequence reads: CASSTSGTLAGVGTQYF. CDR3 sequence (DNA): TGTGCCAGCAGCACCTCCGGAACCCTAGCGGGAGTGGGTACGCAGTATTTT.

There are a few counts of this clonotype. The rearrangement joins TRBV7-9 to TRBJ2-4; possible D gene TRBD1, 5 bases. The germline CDR1 and CDR2 sequences are SEHNR and FQNEAQ (reference sequence). Trimming shortened V by 1 base and J by 3 bases, and 13 bases separated the two germline ends. The CDR3 loop spans 16 amino acids. The CDR3 protein is CASSLVLRRVKNIQYF. The CDR3 DNA sequence: TGTGCCAGCAGCTTAGTTCTCCGCAGGGTCAAAAACATTCAGTACTTC.

This clonotype appeared a few times. The chain uses TRBV20-1 and TRBJ2-2; no clear D. Germline V gene data show CDR1 as DFQATT and CDR2 as SNEGSKA (reference sequence). V dropped 0 bases and J dropped 0 bases, with 5 bases sitting between them. CDR3 length: 14 residues. Here the CDR3 reads CSAREVSNTGELFF. The CDR3 DNA reads TGCAGTGCTAGAGAGGTCTCGAACACCGGGGAGCTGTTTTTT.

This clonotype was seen repeatedly, ten times or more. The chain uses TRBV20-1 and TRBJ1-2, with 7 bases that match TRBD1. V trimming: 3 bases; J trimming: 1 base; junction bases outside the gene matches: 5. The CDR3 is 14 residues long. Germline assignment: CDR1 DFQATT and CDR2 SNEGSKA (reference sequence). The DNA of the CDR3 is TGCAGTGCTAGTTCGGGACAGAATAACTATGGCTACACCTTC. It encodes CSASSGQNNYGYTF.

This clonotype was seen a handful of times. This sequence joins TRBV20-1 and TRBJ1-3; D uncertain. The CDR3 extends over 14 amino acids. Germline-derived CDR1 and CDR2 are DFQATT and SNEGSKA (reference sequence). V lost 3 bases and J 0 bases, leaving 9 bases between the germline ends. The CDR3 DNA follows: TGCAGTGCTAGTACAGTCTCCTCTGGAAACACCATATATTTT. Protein: CSASTVSSGNTIYF.

This rearrangement joins TRBV27 to TRBJ1-5; D remains ambiguous. Trimming took off 5 bases at V and 5 bases at J, with 7 bases between the two ends. The CDR3 covers 12 residues. In germline, CDR1 is MNHEY, CDR2 SMNVEV (reference sequence). CDR3 loop: CASSGGDQPQHF. CDR3 nucleotides: TGTGCCAGCAGTGGCGGAGATCAGCCCCAGCATTTT.

There are a few counts of this clonotype. The chain is built from TRBV28 and TRBJ2-4; no firm D call. V lost 4 bases and J lost 9, with 7 bases in between. The CDR3 has 11 residues. Germline V gene data show CDR1 as MDHEN and CDR2 as SYDVKM. The CDR3 reads CASSSGGIQYF. Written as DNA, the CDR3 is TGTGCCAGCAGTTCAGGCGGCATTCAGTACTTC.

J is TRBJ2-1 and V is TRBV18, with unresolved D. Trimming left V 6 bases short and J 0 bases short, with 6 bases between. The CDR3 runs 13 residues. Germline V gene lookup returns CDR1 KGHSH and CDR2 LQKENI. The CDR3 coding sequence is TGTGCCAGCTCGCCCCGCTCCTACAATGAGCAGTTCTTC. Translation gives CASSPRSYNEQFF.

This clonotype was counted a few times. The rearrangement links TRBV5-1 to TRBJ1-2; D is possibly TRBD1 (6 bases). Trimming stripped 0 bases from V and 8 bases from J, with 14 bases between. The germline V gene has CDR1 SGHRS and CDR2 YFSETQ. This CDR3 is built from 14 residues. CDR3: CASSLGGTHNGYTF. The DNA for the CDR3 is TGCGCCAGCAGCTTGGGCGGGACACACAACGGCTACACCTTC.

This chain connects TRBV9 to TRBJ2-7; 8 nucleotides match TRBD2. From germline, CDR1 is SGDLS and CDR2 YYNGEE. This CDR3 spans 14 amino acids. Unmatched junction bases numbered 2, after V lost 0 bases and J lost 3 bases. CDR3 loop: CASSVEGLGYEQYF. Written as DNA, the CDR3 is TGTGCCAGCAGCGTAGAGGGACTAGGCTACGAGCAGTACTTC.

The rearrangement links TRBV5-4 to TRBJ2-5, with D uncertain. Germline loops: CDR1 SGHNT, CDR2 YYREEE (reference sequence). V was shortened by 4 bases and J by 4 bases, with 14 bases between the two germline ends. The CDR3 is 14 amino acids. This chain's CDR3 is CASSRSVVGETQYF. Written as DNA, the CDR3 is TGTGCCAGCAGCCGTTCCGTAGTGGGAGAGACCCAGTACTTC.

This chain uses TRBV7-7 with TRBJ2-2, with D hard to call. This CDR3 has 15 amino acids. The germline V gene has CDR1 SSHAT and CDR2 FNYEAQ (reference sequence). V was trimmed by 5 bases and J by 4 bases, leaving 14 bases between them. For the CDR3, the DNA is TGTGCCAGCAGCCGCAAACCCACGAGCACCGGGGAGCTGTTTTTT. Residues: CASSRKPTSTGELFF.

This clonotype was recorded at least ten times. The chain combines TRBV20-1 with TRBJ1-2; TRBD1 matches at 8 bases. The CDR3 loop spans 14 amino acids. Germline assignment: CDR1 DFQATT and CDR2 SNEGSKA (reference sequence). The junction had 7 bases not matched to a gene; V was cut back by 3 bases and J by 4 bases. For the CDR3, the DNA is TGCAGTGCTAGCCCGGGACAGGCTAGCTATGGCTACACCTTC. It encodes CSASPGQASYGYTF.

This clonotype has a handful of counts. The CDR3 is CASSIDSYYEQYF. The CDR3 nucleotides read TGTGCCAGTAGTATCGACAGCTACTACGAGCAGTACTTC. The rearrangement joins TRBV19 to TRBJ2-7, with D possibly being TRBD1 (5 bases). The CDR3 has 13 amino acids. Trimming took 3 bases from V and 3 from J, leaving 9 bases between them. Germline values: CDR1 LNHDA, CDR2 SQIVND (reference sequence).

There are a few counts of this clonotype. The V and J genes are TRBV7-2 and TRBJ2-5; 7 positions match TRBD2. The CDR3 consists of 15 residues. The ends lost 5 bases at V and 4 bases at J; junction bases unmatched: 10. The germline gives CDR1 SGHTA, CDR2 FQGNSA. The CDR3 region has the DNA TGTGCCAGCAGCACGGGACTACCCCCGGCAGAGACCCAGTACTTC. Translating it yields CASSTGLPPAETQYF.

This clonotype was seen a handful of times. This chain links TRBV29-1 with TRBJ1-1; TRBD1 matches 9 bases. The V and J ends lost 6 bases and 5 bases, in that order; junction bases with no gene match: 7. The CDR3 is made up of 13 amino acids. Germline V gives CDR1 SQVTM, CDR2 ANQGSEA. The CDR3 DNA reads TGCAGCGTATCGACAGGGGGGGGAACTGAAGCTTTCTTT. It specifies CSVSTGGGTEAFF.

The chain carries TRBV18 and TRBJ2-6, with 10 bases aligning to TRBD1. With 3 bases clipped from V and 0 bases from J, the junction kept 5 bases outside the gene matches. The CDR3 extends over 18 amino acids. Looked up from germline, CDR1 is KGHSH and CDR2 is LQKENI. CDR3 nucleotide sequence: TGTGCCAGCTCACCCTGGACAGGGGGACGCTCTGGGGCCAACGTCCTGACTTTC. The encoded protein is CASSPWTGGRSGANVLTF.

This clonotype was observed a handful of times. This chain joins TRBV28 and TRBJ1-5; no firm D call. Germline V gene data show CDR1 as MDHEN and CDR2 as SYDVKM. Trimming took off 6 bases at V and 3 bases at J, with 9 bases between the two ends. The CDR3 is 13 residues long. The CDR3 DNA reads TGTGCCAGCAGGGAGGGTTACAATCAGCCCCAGCATTTT. Translated, it gives CASREGYNQPQHF.

This chain uses TRBV12-3 or TRBV12-4 with TRBJ1-5; TRBD1 might be the D (5 bases). Deletions cut 6 bases from V and 2 bases from J, with 14 bases between. The CDR3 spans 15 residues. CDR3 amino acids: CASSPIAGGNQPQHF. The CDR3 coding sequence is TGTGCCAGCAGCCCCATTGCGGGGGGCAATCAGCCCCAGCATTTT.

This clonotype occurred many times. The rearrangement links TRBV29-1 to TRBJ2-1; TRBD1 aligns across 7 bases. The germline V gene encodes CDR1 SQVTM and CDR2 ANQGSEA. This CDR3 is built from 14 residues. Trimming at V came to 1 base and at J to 8 bases, leaving 8 bases not matched to a gene. The CDR3, as DNA: TGCAGCGTTGAAGCATCAGGGGGATGGGATGAGCAGTTCTTC. It yields the protein CSVEASGGWDEQFF.

The rearrangement links TRBV6-1 to TRBJ2-1, with 9 positions matching TRBD2. The CDR3 is 15 residues long. V shed 6 bases and J 6 bases; nucleotides not matched to a gene: 9. The germline gives CDR1 MNHNS, CDR2 SASEGT. The CDR3 loop is CASRTSGLATNEQFF. For the CDR3, the DNA is TGTGCCAGCAGGACCTCCGGACTAGCGACCAATGAGCAGTTCTTC.

V and J are TRBV14 and TRBJ2-5; D might be TRBD1 or TRBD2, each matching 5 bases. Trimming removed 0 bases at V and 7 bases at J, with 12 bases between. The CDR3 totals 14 residues. Germline values: CDR1 SGHDN, CDR2 FVKESK. The CDR3 sequence: CASSQDWGYGTQYF. The CDR3 DNA reads TGTGCCAGCAGCCAAGATTGGGGGTATGGGACCCAGTACTTC. Variable domain in full (rest from reference TRBV14 and TRBJ2-5): EAGVTQFPSHSVIEKGQTVTLRCDPISGHDNLYWYRRVMGKEIKFLLHFVKESKQDESGMPNNRFLAERTGGTYSTLKVQPAELEDSGVYFCASSQDWGYGTQYFGPGTRLLVL.

This clonotype showed up just a few times. The chain uses TRBV20-1 and TRBJ1-1; D not certain. The CDR3 consists of 14 residues. The V gene lost 2 bases and the J gene lost 0 bases, with 10 bases spanning the gap. CDR1 is DFQATT, CDR2 SNEGSKA, per germline (reference sequence). In nucleotides, the CDR3 is TGCAGTGCTAGATTAACAGTGATGAACACTGAAGCTTTCTTT. Translated: CSARLTVMNTEAFF.

This clonotype was recorded a few times. V usage is TRBV11-3 and J usage is TRBJ1-6; no reliable D call. Trimming pared 1 base from V and 5 bases from J, leaving 9 bases between. The CDR3 loop spans 15 amino acids. Looked up from germline, CDR1 is SGHNT and CDR2 is YENEEA. The CDR3 nucleotides are TGTGCCAGCAGCTTAGTTGGGCAGAATAATTCACCCCTCCACTTT. Translated: CASSLVGQNNSPLHF.

This rearrangement joins TRBV24-1 to TRBJ1-2; D not certain. The V end lost 1 base, the J end lost 6 bases, and 11 bases lay between the germline ends. CDR3 length: 14 amino acids. Looked up from germline, CDR1 is KGHDR and CDR2 is SFDVKD. The CDR3 region has the DNA TGTGCCACCAGTGATTTAGATGGGAGGAATGGCTACACCTTC. Translation gives CATSDLDGRNGYTF.

The V and J genes are TRBV20-1 and TRBJ2-7; 8 nucleotides match TRBD2. The V and J ends lost 5 bases and 0 bases, in that order; junction bases with no gene match: 9. Germline V gene data show CDR1 as DFQATT and CDR2 as SNEGSKA (reference sequence). There are 15 residues in the CDR3. The CDR3 bases are TGCAGTGCTCTACTAGCGGCTCATAGCTCCTACGAGCAGTACTTC. It specifies CSALLAAHSSYEQYF.

This clonotype was seen a few times. The chain has TRBV18 and TRBJ2-3; D not certain. Germline values: CDR1 KGHSH, CDR2 LQKENI. The length of the CDR3 is 14 residues. V lost 2 bases and J lost 5, with 11 bases in between. DNA for the CDR3: TGTGCCAGCTCACCAGGCCAAACCAGAGATACGCAGTATTTT. Its protein product is CASSPGQTRDTQYF.

A few counts support this clonotype. The chain joins TRBV12-3 or TRBV12-4 to TRBJ2-7; 8 nucleotides line up with TRBD2. This CDR3 is built from 14 residues. V lost 5 bases, J lost 1 base, and 4 bases stayed unmatched. The CDR3 region has the DNA TGTGCCAGCAGTCCAATAGCGGGATCCTACGAGCAGTACTTC. Translated, it gives CASSPIAGSYEQYF.